Below are 23 T cell receptor beta chains sequenced from a single sample in a study of cytotoxic CD8 clonotypes in ibrutinib-treated CLL. The table came from immunoSEQ multiplex PCR; TCRdb's copy has only in-frame clones and leaves some out. The data hold about 140,000 clones, with under 95% observed a single time. The sample in question was PBMCs, obtained after 12 months of ibrutinib treatment. The receptors shown here come from a human donor with chronic lymphocytic leukemia.

This chain links TRBV19 with TRBJ2-7, with TRBD2 matching over 11 bases. Germline V gene data show CDR1 as LNHDA and CDR2 as SQIVND (reference sequence). Germline trimming cut 6 bases from V and 2 bases from J; bases unmatched to any gene: 12. The CDR3 runs 17 residues. The CDR3 bases are TGTGCCAGTAGCGGACAGAATAGCGGGAGGGCTCCCTACGAGCAGTACTTC. This sequence encodes CASSGQNSGRAPYEQYF.

The chain combines TRBV16 with TRBJ1-1; TRBD1 is a possible D gene (5 bases). Looked up from germline, CDR1 is KGHSY and CDR2 is FQNENV. Trimming pared 4 bases from V and 4 bases from J, leaving 10 bases between. The CDR3 runs 13 residues. The CDR3 region is CASSRVGGTEAFF. The CDR3 nucleotides are TGTGCCAGCAGCCGCGTCGGGGGCACTGAAGCTTTCTTT.

The V gene is TRBV7-3, the J gene TRBJ2-3, with TRBD2 identical over 8 bases. CDR3 length: 15 residues. Per the germline V gene, CDR1 is SGHTA and CDR2 is FQGTGA. V dropped 5 bases and J dropped 6; count of bases not matched to a gene: 10. The DNA of the CDR3 is TGTGCCAGCAGCCGGGGACTAGGGCAGTGGGATACGCAGTATTTT. Translated, it gives CASSRGLGQWDTQYF.

The chain employs TRBV27 and TRBJ2-1; 7 positions agree with TRBD2. This CDR3 spans 14 amino acids. The V segment lost 8 bases and the J segment 5 bases; nucleotides outside the gene matches: 9. Germline-derived CDR1 and CDR2 are MNHEY and SMNVEV (reference sequence). The CDR3 nucleotides are TGTGCCAGCCATGGGGTAGCGGGTCACAATGAGCAGTTCTTC. Protein: CASHGVAGHNEQFF.

The chain joins TRBV15 to TRBJ2-2, with D unresolved. The V and J ends lost 5 bases and 2 bases respectively, with 6 bases between them. The CDR3 consists of 13 residues. The V gene's germline CDR1 is LNHNV and CDR2 YYDKDF (reference sequence). DNA of the CDR3: TGTGCCACCAGCGGGGAAAACACCGGGGAGCTGTTTTTT. Residues: CATSGENTGELFF.

This clone appeared once. V gene TRBV9 combines with J gene TRBJ2-2; 8 bases match TRBD1. Germline lookup yields CDR1 SGDLS and CDR2 YYNGEE. The CDR3 loop spans 16 amino acids. V lost 4 bases to trimming and J lost 3 bases; unmatched junction nucleotides: 8. Here the CDR3 DNA reads TGTGCCAGCAGCCCCGACAGGGGTGTAGACACCGGGGAGCTGTTTTTT. Its protein is CASSPDRGVDTGELFF.

The V call is TRBV27, the J call TRBJ2-5; D unclear. CDR3 length: 12 amino acids. The V gene's germline CDR1 is MNHEY and CDR2 SMNVEV (reference sequence). Trimming pared 1 base from V and 5 bases from J, leaving 5 bases between. The DNA of the CDR3 is TGTGCCAGCAGTTTATTGGGGGAGACCCAGTACTTC. Amino acids: CASSLLGETQYF.

This clone appeared a single time. V and J are TRBV27 and TRBJ1-3; D unclear. CDR1 MNHEY and CDR2 SMNVEV come from the germline V gene (reference sequence). V lost 0 bases, J lost 0 bases, and 9 bases lay in between. CDR3 length: 16 residues. As DNA, the CDR3 is TGTGCCAGCAGTTTATCAGCAGGTAGCTCTGGAAACACCATATATTTT. Protein product: CASSLSAGSSGNTIYF.

V is TRBV19 and J is TRBJ2-1; D not resolved. Trimming removed 5 bases at V and 7 bases at J, with 12 bases between. The germline gives CDR1 LNHDA, CDR2 SQIVND (reference sequence). The CDR3 contains 13 residues. As DNA, the CDR3 is TGTGCCAGTAGTCCGGGTCGAGGAAATGAGCAGTTCTTC. Translated, it gives CASSPGRGNEQFF.

J is TRBJ2-7 and V is TRBV7-6, with D maybe TRBD1 (5 bases). CDR1 and CDR2 (germline): SGHVS, FNYEAQ. The V gene lost 2 bases and the J gene lost 7 bases, with 15 bases spanning the gap. This CDR3 spans 14 amino acids. DNA for the CDR3: TGTGCCAGCAGCTTAACCCAGGGCGCTCGGGAGCAGTACTTC. Protein sequence: CASSLTQGAREQYF.

This sequence joins TRBV5-1 and TRBJ2-1; 7 bases are a match to TRBD2. The V gene end was trimmed by 4 bases and the J gene end by 3 bases; junction bases not matched to a gene: 10. The CDR3 runs 16 residues. Germline V gene lookup returns CDR1 SGHRS and CDR2 YFSETQ. CDR3 DNA sequence: TGCGCCAGCAGCGGGGGTGTTCGGGAGGACTACAATGAGCAGTTCTTC. Residues: CASSGGVREDYNEQFF.

The V gene is TRBV18, the J gene TRBJ2-4; TRBD1 or TRBD2 may be the D gene (5 bases each). CDR1 KGHSH and CDR2 LQKENI come from the germline V gene. CDR3 size: 15 residues. Trimming shortened V by 2 bases and J by 9 bases, and 17 bases separated the two germline ends. The CDR3 reads CASSPNRDVGSIQYF. For the CDR3, the DNA is TGTGCCAGCTCACCAAATAGGGACGTCGGAAGCATTCAGTACTTC.

The CDR3 loop reads CASSLPQDTDTQYF. CDR3 sequence (DNA): TGTGCCAGCAGTTTACCACAAGACACAGATACGCAGTATTTT. The chain couples TRBV28 to TRBJ2-3, with D uncertain. Trimming shortened V by 2 bases and J by 2 bases, and 8 bases separated the two germline ends. In germline, CDR1 is MDHEN, CDR2 SYDVKM. This CDR3 has 14 residues.

The chain recombines TRBV6-5 with TRBJ2-3; D not resolved. CDR1 is MNHEY and CDR2 is SVGAGI in the germline V gene. This CDR3 contains 15 residues. The V end was cut by 2 bases, the J end by 2 bases, with 11 bases between. The CDR3 spells CASSYGTTSTDTQYF. CDR3 DNA sequence: TGTGCCAGCAGTTACGGTACCACCTCCACAGATACGCAGTATTTT.

This clone was found once. The V and J genes are TRBV18 and TRBJ2-2, with a possible D match to TRBD2 (6 bases). This CDR3 comprises 13 residues. Germline V gene data show CDR1 as KGHSH and CDR2 as LQKENI. Trimming took 3 bases from V and 6 from J, leaving 8 bases between them. The CDR3: CASSPGTPGELFF. The DNA for the CDR3 is TGTGCCAGCTCACCCGGGACTCCCGGGGAGCTGTTTTTT.

The chain links TRBV11-2 to TRBJ2-2; D uncertain. This CDR3 comprises 15 residues. V was clipped by 4 bases and J by 2 bases, with 11 bases between them. Germline V gives CDR1 SGHAT, CDR2 FQNNGV. CDR3 loop: CASSSFSRNTGELFF. The DNA of the CDR3 is TGTGCCAGCAGCTCATTTTCAAGAAACACCGGGGAGCTGTTTTTT.

This rearrangement joins TRBV14 to TRBJ2-5, with D maybe TRBD1 (6 bases). The germline V gene has CDR1 SGHDN and CDR2 FVKESK. V dropped 6 bases and J dropped 1 base, with 12 bases sitting between them. The CDR3 loop spans 14 amino acids. As DNA, the CDR3 is TGTGCCAGCAGTTATACGACAGGCCAAGAGACCCAGTACTTC. As protein: CASSYTTGQETQYF.

J is TRBJ2-5 and V is TRBV29-1; perhaps TRBD2 as D (5 bases). CDR3 length: 12 amino acids. Germline loops: CDR1 SQVTM, CDR2 ANQGSEA. With 5 bases removed from V and 5 bases from J, the gap between germline ends came to 12 bases. CDR3 amino acids: CSVCEGAETQYF. The CDR3 DNA follows: TGCAGCGTTTGTGAGGGAGCCGAGACCCAGTACTTC.

The chain has TRBV7-2 and TRBJ2-7; a possible D gene is TRBD1 (5 bases). V lost 4 bases and J lost 1, with 14 bases in between. Germline V gives CDR1 SGHTA, CDR2 FQGNSA. This CDR3 is 15 amino acids long. CDR3 sequence (DNA): TGTGCCAGCAGCTCCCGCAGGGAAGGTTCCTACGAGCAGTACTTC. Encoded protein: CASSSRREGSYEQYF.

The V and J genes are TRBV5-4 and TRBJ2-4; possibly TRBD2 for D (6 bases). The CDR3 runs 17 residues. The germline gives CDR1 SGHNT, CDR2 YYREEE (reference sequence). Trimming left V 4 bases short and J 0 bases short, with 17 bases between. The CDR3 sequence: CASSDFRAGTAKNIQYF. Written as DNA, the CDR3 is TGTGCCAGCAGCGATTTCCGGGCGGGGACAGCCAAAAACATTCAGTACTTC.

The V gene is TRBV7-2, the J gene TRBJ2-7, with a weak D call TRBD1 (5 bases). Germline V gene data show CDR1 as SGHTA and CDR2 as FQGNSA. Trimming pared 1 base from V and 3 bases from J, leaving 7 bases between. The CDR3 totals 13 residues. The CDR3 sequence is CASSLEQGYEQYF. The CDR3 nucleotides are TGTGCCAGCAGCTTAGAGCAGGGCTACGAGCAGTACTTC. Full variable domain (outside the CDR3, taken from reference TRBV7-2 and TRBJ2-7): GAGVSQSPSNKVTEKGKDVELRCDPISGHTALYWYRQSLGQGLEFLIYFQGNSAPDKSGLPSDRFSAERTGGSVSTLTIQRTQQEDSAVYLCASSLEQGYEQYFGPGTRLTVT.

The chain couples TRBV15 to TRBJ1-4; the match to TRBD1 covers 7 bases. The CDR3 sequence is 14 residues long. Germline assignment: CDR1 LNHNV and CDR2 YYDKDF (reference sequence). V was clipped by 3 bases and J by 8 bases; unmatched bases: 6. CDR3 nucleotide sequence: TGTGCCACCAGCAGGGAGACAGGGTGGGAAAAACTGTTTTTT. Protein: CATSRETGWEKLFF.

V is TRBV27 and J is TRBJ2-5; D remains unclear. Trimming cost V 1 base and J 5 bases, with 8 bases left between them. Looked up from germline, CDR1 is MNHEY and CDR2 is SMNVEV (reference sequence). The CDR3 contains 13 residues. The CDR3: CASSLFSLETQYF. CDR3 DNA: TGTGCCAGCAGTTTATTCTCGTTGGAGACCCAGTACTTC.